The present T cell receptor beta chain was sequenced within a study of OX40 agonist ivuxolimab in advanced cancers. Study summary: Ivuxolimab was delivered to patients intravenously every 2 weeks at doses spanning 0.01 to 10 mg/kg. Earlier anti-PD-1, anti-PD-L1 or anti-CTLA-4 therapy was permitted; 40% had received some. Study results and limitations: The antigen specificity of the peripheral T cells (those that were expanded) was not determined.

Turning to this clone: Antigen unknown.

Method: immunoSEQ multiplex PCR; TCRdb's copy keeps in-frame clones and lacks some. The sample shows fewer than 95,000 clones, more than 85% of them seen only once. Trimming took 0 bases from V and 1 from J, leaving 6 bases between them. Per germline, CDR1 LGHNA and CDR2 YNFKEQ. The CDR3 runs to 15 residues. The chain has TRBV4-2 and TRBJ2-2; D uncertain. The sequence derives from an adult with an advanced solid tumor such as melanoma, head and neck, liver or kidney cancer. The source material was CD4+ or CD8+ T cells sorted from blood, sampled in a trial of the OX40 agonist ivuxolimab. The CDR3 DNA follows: TGTGCCAGCAGCCAAGATGCGCAGAACACCGGGGAGCTGTTTTTT. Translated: CASSQDAQNTGELFF.